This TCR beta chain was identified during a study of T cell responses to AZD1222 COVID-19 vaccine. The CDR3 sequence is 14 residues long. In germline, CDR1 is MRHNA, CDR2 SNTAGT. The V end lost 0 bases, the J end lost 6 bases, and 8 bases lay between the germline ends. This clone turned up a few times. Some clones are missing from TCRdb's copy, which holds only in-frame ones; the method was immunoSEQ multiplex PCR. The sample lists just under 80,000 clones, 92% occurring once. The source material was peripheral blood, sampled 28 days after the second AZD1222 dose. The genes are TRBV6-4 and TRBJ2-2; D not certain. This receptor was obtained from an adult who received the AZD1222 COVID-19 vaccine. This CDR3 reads CASSDSTESGELFF. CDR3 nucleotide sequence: TGTGCCAGCAGTGACTCGACTGAGTCCGGGGAGCTGTTTTTT.